The following is a TCR beta chain sequence with its context. Per the study methods: Amplification of reference gene primers provided the estimated nucleated cell counts. The repertoire was sequenced with immunoSEQ multiplex PCR; TCRdb's copy has only in-frame clones and lacks some. V and J calls and clone size are given by that table; D and trimming were obtained from the DNA. Of 250,000 or so clones detected, around 88% appear once; the ten largest clones hold over 1.2%. The data stem from a study of blood T cell repertoires in COVID-19. The CDR3 is 15 amino acids. Germline CDR1 SGHTA, CDR2 FQGNSA. Deletions cut 1 base from V and 4 bases from J, with 13 bases between.

This TCR was recovered from an older man with acute or convalescent COVID-19. The rearrangement uses TRBV7-2 and TRBJ1-2, with D possibly being TRBD1 (5 bases). The sample comprised peripheral blood. CDR3: CASSLDGGTPYGYTF. The CDR3 DNA reads TGTGCCAGCAGCTTAGATGGCGGGACTCCCTATGGCTACACCTTC.